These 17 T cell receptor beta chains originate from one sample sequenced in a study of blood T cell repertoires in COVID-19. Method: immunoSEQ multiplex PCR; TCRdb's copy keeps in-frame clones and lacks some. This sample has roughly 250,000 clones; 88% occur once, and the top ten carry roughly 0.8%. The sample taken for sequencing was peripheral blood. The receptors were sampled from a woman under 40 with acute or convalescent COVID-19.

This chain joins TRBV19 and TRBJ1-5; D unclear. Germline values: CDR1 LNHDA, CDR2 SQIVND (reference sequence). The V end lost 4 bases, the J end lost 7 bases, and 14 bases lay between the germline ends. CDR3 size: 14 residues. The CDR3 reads CASSTAEWYQPQHF. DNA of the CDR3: TGTGCCAGTAGTACCGCTGAGTGGTACCAGCCCCAGCATTTT.

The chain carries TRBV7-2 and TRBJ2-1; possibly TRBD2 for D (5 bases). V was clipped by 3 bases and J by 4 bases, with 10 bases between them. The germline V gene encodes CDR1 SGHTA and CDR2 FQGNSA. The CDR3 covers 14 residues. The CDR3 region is CASSFDYTYNEQFF. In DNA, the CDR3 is TGTGCCAGCAGCTTTGACTATACATACAATGAGCAGTTCTTC.

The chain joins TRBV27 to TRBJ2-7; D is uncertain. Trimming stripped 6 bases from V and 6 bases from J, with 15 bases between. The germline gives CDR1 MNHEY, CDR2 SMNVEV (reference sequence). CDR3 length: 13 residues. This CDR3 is CASRQASTPEQYF. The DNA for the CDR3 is TGTGCCAGCAGGCAGGCATCGACCCCCGAGCAGTACTTC.

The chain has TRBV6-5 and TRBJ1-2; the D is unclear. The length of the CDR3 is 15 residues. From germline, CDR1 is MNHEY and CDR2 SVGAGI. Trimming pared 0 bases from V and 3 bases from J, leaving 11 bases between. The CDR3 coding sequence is TGTGCCAGCAGTTACTCGACGGGATCCCACTATGGCTACACCTTC. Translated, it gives CASSYSTGSHYGYTF.

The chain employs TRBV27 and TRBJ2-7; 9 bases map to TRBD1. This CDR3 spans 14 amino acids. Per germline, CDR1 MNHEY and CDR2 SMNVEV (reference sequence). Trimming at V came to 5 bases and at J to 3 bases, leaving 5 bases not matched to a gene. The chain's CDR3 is CASSLLGQGYEQYF. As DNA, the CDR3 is TGTGCCAGCAGTCTGCTGGGACAGGGCTACGAGCAGTACTTC.

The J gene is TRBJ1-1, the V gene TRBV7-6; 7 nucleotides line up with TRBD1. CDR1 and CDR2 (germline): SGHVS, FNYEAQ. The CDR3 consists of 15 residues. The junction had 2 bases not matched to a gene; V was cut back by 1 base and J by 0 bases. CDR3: CASSLGQGLNTEAFF. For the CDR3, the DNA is TGTGCCAGCAGCTTAGGACAGGGCTTGAACACTGAAGCTTTCTTT.

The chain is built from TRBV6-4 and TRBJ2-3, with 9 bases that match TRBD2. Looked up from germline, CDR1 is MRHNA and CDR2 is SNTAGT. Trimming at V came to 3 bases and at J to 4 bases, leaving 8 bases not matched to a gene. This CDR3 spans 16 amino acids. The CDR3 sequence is CASSEGTAGGPDTQYF. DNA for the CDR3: TGTGCCAGCAGTGAAGGTACGGCGGGAGGGCCAGATACGCAGTATTTT.

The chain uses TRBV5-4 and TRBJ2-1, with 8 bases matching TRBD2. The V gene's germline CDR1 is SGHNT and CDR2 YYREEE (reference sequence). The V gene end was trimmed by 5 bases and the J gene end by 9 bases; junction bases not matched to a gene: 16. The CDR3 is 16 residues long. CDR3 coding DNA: TGTGCCAGCAGTTATTCGGGACTAGTGCGAGGGGGTGAGCAGTTCTTC. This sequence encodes CASSYSGLVRGGEQFF.

DNA for the CDR3: TGCAGCGTTGTGTGGAGTGAAAAACTGTTTTTT. This codes for CSVVWSEKLFF. This sequence joins TRBV29-1 and TRBJ1-4; no clear D gene. The V gene's germline CDR1 is SQVTM and CDR2 ANQGSEA. CDR3 length: 11 residues. V dropped 4 bases and J dropped 7 bases, with 7 bases sitting between them.

CDR3 loop: CASSQDSTGGYGYTF. CDR3 DNA sequence: TGTGCCAGCAGCCAAGATAGTACAGGGGGCTATGGCTACACCTTC. This chain joins TRBV3-1 (or the pseudogene TRBV3-2) and TRBJ1-2, with 8 bases fitting TRBD1. CDR1 is LGHDT, CDR2 YNNKEL, per germline (reference sequence). This CDR3 is built from 15 residues. V was pared by 0 bases and J by 4 bases, with 4 bases of the junction left unmatched.

The CDR3 loop is CASSFLGSGIDSPLHF. As DNA, the CDR3 is TGTGCCAGCAGTTTTTTGGGCTCCGGGATTGATTCACCCCTCCACTTT. The chain couples TRBV6-5 to TRBJ1-6; D remains ambiguous. The germline V gene encodes CDR1 MNHEY and CDR2 SVGAGI. The CDR3 extends over 16 amino acids. V shed 4 bases and J shed 8 bases, with 18 bases lying between them.

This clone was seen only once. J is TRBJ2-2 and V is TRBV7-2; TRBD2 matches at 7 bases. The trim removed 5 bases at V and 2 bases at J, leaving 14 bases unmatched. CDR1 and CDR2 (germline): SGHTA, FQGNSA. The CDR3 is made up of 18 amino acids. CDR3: CASSPKRGAGTNTGELFF. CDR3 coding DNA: TGTGCCAGCAGCCCAAAAAGGGGAGCGGGAACCAACACCGGGGAGCTGTTTTTT.

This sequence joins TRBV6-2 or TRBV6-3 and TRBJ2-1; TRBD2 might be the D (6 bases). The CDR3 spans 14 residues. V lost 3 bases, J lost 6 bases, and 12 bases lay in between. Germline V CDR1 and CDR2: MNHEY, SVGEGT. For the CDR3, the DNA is TGTGCCAGCAGTTATGGGACTGCGGGCAATGAGCAGTTCTTC. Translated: CASSYGTAGNEQFF.

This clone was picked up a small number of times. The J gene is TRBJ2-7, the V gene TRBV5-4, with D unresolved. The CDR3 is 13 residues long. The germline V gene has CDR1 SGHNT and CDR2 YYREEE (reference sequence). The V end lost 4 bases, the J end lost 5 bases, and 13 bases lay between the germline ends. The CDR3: CASSALFENEQYF. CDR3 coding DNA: TGTGCCAGCAGCGCCCTTTTCGAGAACGAGCAGTACTTC.

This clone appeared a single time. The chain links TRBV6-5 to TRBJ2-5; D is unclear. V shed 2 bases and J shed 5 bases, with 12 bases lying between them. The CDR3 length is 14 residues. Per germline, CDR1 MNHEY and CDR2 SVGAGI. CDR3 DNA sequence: TGTGCCAGCAGTTACGGGCCGGCACGGGAGACCCAGTACTTC. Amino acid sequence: CASSYGPARETQYF.

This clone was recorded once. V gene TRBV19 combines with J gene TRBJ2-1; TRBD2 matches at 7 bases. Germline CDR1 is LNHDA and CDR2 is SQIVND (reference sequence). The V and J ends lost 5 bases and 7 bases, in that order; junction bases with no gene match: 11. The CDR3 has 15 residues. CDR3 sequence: CASSSTWGGRNEQFF. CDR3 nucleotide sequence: TGTGCCAGTAGTTCGACTTGGGGGGGGAGGAATGAGCAGTTCTTC.

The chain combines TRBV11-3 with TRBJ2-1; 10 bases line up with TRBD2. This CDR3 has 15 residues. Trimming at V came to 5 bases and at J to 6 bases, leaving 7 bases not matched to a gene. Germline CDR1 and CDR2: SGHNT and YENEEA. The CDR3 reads CASSLTSGDGNEQFF. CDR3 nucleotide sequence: TGTGCCAGCAGCCTAACTAGCGGGGACGGCAATGAGCAGTTCTTC.